This T cell receptor beta chain stems from a study of blood T cell repertoires in COVID-19. Across the whole study: Spain, Italy and the United States supplied samples that represented acute and convalescent COVID-19. In each case, the material was cDNA or gDNA derived from T cells, B-cell-depleted T cells, or PBMCs.

Recruited during active infection, patients (from Seattle) were subsequently followed longitudinally. This CDR3 has 17 amino acids. The authors' processing: Using reference gene primer amplification, nucleated cell counts were estimated. Using immunoSEQ multiplex PCR, the repertoire was profiled, and TCRdb retains in-frame clones only, with some absent. Clone size and V and J calls were adopted from that table, with D and trimming inferred from the DNA. Found here are approximately 150,000 clones, about four fifths of them singletons; the top ten hold about 7.8%. The clonotype comes from a woman aged 55-70 years with COVID-19, enrolled during active disease. Source material: peripheral blood. The V and J genes are TRBV21-1 and TRBJ2-6; the table names TRBD1, a call not compared with the DNA. TRBV21-1 is tagged as a pseudogene. The CDR3 coding sequence is TGTGCCAGCAGCAAACTAACAGGGAGCTCTGGGGCCAACGTCCTGACTTTC. Its translation: CASSKLTGSSGANVLTF.